This TCR beta chain was obtained from a study of T cell repertoires in cytomegalovirus infection. Study-wide context: CMV infection and matching HLA type were both indicated by public TCR beta signatures. Notes on the study in general: HLA-C-restricted CMV-specific TCR beta clonotypes prevailed in the ex vivo response. The study identified carriers of CMV plus the relevant HLA from cumulative public TCR beta family frequency.

Germline CDR1 SGHTA, CDR2 FQGTGA. The CDR3 runs to 12 residues. V was cut by 8 bases and J by 4 bases, with 8 bases left in between. This clonotype was seen many times. Antigen unknown. TCRdb re-derived calls from the reads in MiXCR, one entry per CDR3 protein. Of fewer than 700,000 distinct CDR3 sequences in the sample, 24% were seen once. What was sequenced was CD8+ T cells from PBMCs. The source is a human donor in good health (CMV status not recorded). Some clones in this sample may be carry-over from other donors' samples. The chain recombines TRBV7-3 with TRBJ2-2; no reliable D call. In DNA form, the CDR3 reads TGTGCCAGCTCCAGCGCCACCGGGGAGCTGTTTTTT. This codes for CASSSATGELFF. Together with reference TRBV7-3 and TRBJ2-2, the CDR3 gives the full variable domain: GAGVSQTPSNKVTEKGKYVELRCDPISGHTALYWYRQSLGQGPEFLIYFQGTGAADDSGLPNDRFFAVRPEGSVSTLKIQRTERGDSAVYLCASSSATGELFFGEGSRLTVL.